The table lists the clone carrying this TCR beta chain with a few counts. The data originate from a study of spatial heterogeneity in lung cancer. Using its own MiXCR run on the 5' RACE reads, TCRdb lists one record per CDR3 protein. The table records 35,000 to 50,000 distinct CDR3 sequences, 20% to 25% of them present only once. Described time point: blood at routine non-recurrence follow-up after resection. The CDR3 extends over 13 amino acids. CDR1 DFQATT and CDR2 SNEGSKA come from the germline V gene (reference sequence). V was clipped by 3 bases and J by 2 bases; unmatched bases: 3. The input for sequencing was PBMCs, taken at follow-up. This clonotype was sampled from a female donor with early-stage non-small cell lung cancer. The chain is built from TRBV20-1 and TRBJ1-2, with 7 bases lining up with TRBD1. Here the CDR3 DNA reads TGCAGTGCTAGCCCGACAGGGAACTATGGCTACACCTTC. Encoded protein: CSASPTGNYGYTF.